These 27 T cell receptor beta chains were all obtained from the same sample, sequenced in a study of post-analysis software for immune sequencing data. Study outcomes and limitations: There were roughly 5 TRBV segments more frequent in patients than controls, and TRBV5-6, TRBV5-1 and TRBV20-1 were among them.

Their cognate antigens are unknown. Researchers reported that TCR beta cDNA libraries carried unique molecular identifiers. TCRdb reprocessed the PCR reads via MiXCR and lists one record per CDR3 protein. The table shows about 770,000 distinct CDR3 sequences, with about 45% occurring only once. Sequenced: blood. These receptors came from a girl between 10 and 17 years old with multiple sclerosis.

J is TRBJ2-1 and V is TRBV27; tentatively, D is TRBD2 (6 bases). Germline V lookup: CDR1 MNHEY, CDR2 SMNVEV (reference sequence). The CDR3 is 13 residues long. V was trimmed by 6 bases and J by 4 bases, leaving 10 bases between them. In DNA, the CDR3 is TGTGCCAGCAGCCGGGGGTATTACAATGAGCAGTTCTTC. Amino acid sequence: CASSRGYYNEQFF.

J is TRBJ2-3 and V is TRBV3-1; TRBD2 might be the D (5 bases). Germline CDR1 LGHDT, CDR2 YNNKEL (reference sequence). The CDR3 has 16 amino acids. V shed 4 bases and J shed 0 bases, with 14 bases lying between them. CDR3 sequence (DNA): TGTGCCAGCAGCCCCGCCGGAGGCCATAGCACAGATACGCAGTATTTT. Protein sequence: CASSPAGGHSTDTQYF.

This clonotype has just a few counts. The genes are TRBV5-1 and TRBJ2-7; D uncertain. The CDR3 covers 15 residues. V was pared by 4 bases and J by 3 bases, with 17 bases between. Germline assignment: CDR1 SGHRS and CDR2 YFSETQ. The CDR3 nucleotides are TGCGCCAGCAGCACCGACCCTGGGATGAGCTACGAGCAGTACTTC. The encoded protein is CASSTDPGMSYEQYF.

V and J are TRBV7-9 and TRBJ2-5; D may correspond to TRBD1 or TRBD2 (5 bases each). The CDR3 totals 15 residues. In germline, CDR1 is SEHNR, CDR2 FQNEAQ (reference sequence). Trimming took off 5 bases at V and 0 bases at J, with 13 bases between the two ends. The CDR3 protein is CASSKDWGYQETQYF. The CDR3, as DNA: TGTGCCAGCAGCAAGGACTGGGGCTACCAAGAGACCCAGTACTTC.

V and J are TRBV9 and TRBJ2-7; TRBD2 matches 8 bases. CDR1 SGDLS and CDR2 YYNGEE come from the germline V gene. The J segment lost 7 bases and the V segment lost 2 bases, leaving 11 bases of the junction unmatched. There are 15 residues in the CDR3. The CDR3 nucleotides read TGTGCCAGCAGCGTGGGAGGGACTAGGACGACTGAGCAGTACTTC. Translation: CASSVGGTRTTEQYF.

V usage is TRBV10-2 and J usage is TRBJ2-7, with D maybe TRBD1 (7 bases). The ends were cut back, 2 bases at V and 6 bases at J, with 14 bases in the middle. Germline assignment: CDR1 WSHSY and CDR2 SAAADI. CDR3 size: 14 residues. The CDR3 DNA sequence: TGCGCCAGCAGTGAGGCAGGGGGGTTACGCGAGCAGTACTTC. The encoded protein is CASSEAGGLREQYF.

The rearrangement uses TRBV24-1 and TRBJ1-5, with TRBD1 matching 9 bases. Per the germline V gene, CDR1 is KGHDR and CDR2 is SFDVKD. V lost 7 bases to trimming and J lost 2 bases; unmatched junction nucleotides: 5. The CDR3 contains 15 residues. This chain's CDR3 is CATRGQGVGNQPQHF. CDR3 coding DNA: TGTGCCACCAGGGGACAGGGAGTAGGCAATCAGCCCCAGCATTTT.

The V and J genes are TRBV7-9 and TRBJ2-1, with D possibly TRBD1 on 6 matching bases. The CDR3 totals 17 residues. V was shortened by 4 bases and J by 5 bases, with 21 bases between the two germline ends. CDR1 SEHNR and CDR2 FQNEAQ come from the germline V gene (reference sequence). This CDR3 reads CASSYPSWDTDDNEQFF. CDR3 sequence (DNA): TGTGCCAGCAGCTACCCCTCTTGGGACACGGACGACAATGAGCAGTTCTTC.

This clonotype was picked up a small number of times. This chain joins TRBV5-1 and TRBJ2-5; 11 nucleotides agree with TRBD2. The last part of the DNA fits TRBJ2-7 better; the J call may be wrong. This CDR3 is built from 15 residues. Germline V gene data show CDR1 as SGHRS and CDR2 as YFSETQ. CDR3: CASSDKRTSGYEQYF. For the CDR3, the DNA is TGCGCCAGCAGCGACAAGCGGACTAGCGGGTACGAGCAGTACTTC.

The chain carries TRBV12-3 or TRBV12-4 and TRBJ1-5, with TRBD1 matching over 8 bases. V dropped 6 bases and J dropped 5; count of bases not matched to a gene: 12. The CDR3 runs 16 residues. For the CDR3, the DNA is TGTGCCAGCAGCAACCCGGGGACAGGTGGGGATCAGCCCCAGCATTTT. Translation: CASSNPGTGGDQPQHF.

The chain joins TRBV11-3 to TRBJ2-3; TRBD1 is a possible D gene (5 bases). The CDR3 runs 15 residues. Trimming cost V 2 bases and J 0 bases, with 9 bases left between them. Germline V gene data show CDR1 as SGHNT and CDR2 as YENEEA. The DNA of the CDR3 is TGTGCCAGCAGCTTACAGGACACTAGCACAGATACGCAGTATTTT. Its protein is CASSLQDTSTDTQYF.

This clonotype occurred many times. The chain recombines TRBV29-1 with TRBJ2-7; 7 positions agree with TRBD1. Germline trimming cut 6 bases from V and 2 bases from J; bases unmatched to any gene: 1. Germline CDR1 SQVTM, CDR2 ANQGSEA. This CDR3 comprises 11 residues. This chain's CDR3 is CSVGQPYEQYF. The CDR3 DNA follows: TGCAGCGTGGGACAGCCCTACGAGCAGTACTTC.

This clonotype was seen a handful of times. The chain has TRBV7-2 and TRBJ2-7; 7 nucleotides agree with TRBD1. Germline V CDR1 and CDR2: SGHTA, FQGNSA. J was trimmed by 3 bases and V by 2 bases; bases with no gene match: 4. The CDR3 contains 14 residues. CDR3 nucleotides: TGTGCCAGCAGCTTAATGTGGGACAGCTACGAGCAGTACTTC. This gives the protein CASSLMWDSYEQYF.

This chain joins TRBV6-4 and TRBJ2-3; 9 nucleotides match TRBD1. Germline values: CDR1 MRHNA, CDR2 SNTAGT. This CDR3 spans 13 amino acids. Germline trimming cut 8 bases from V and 2 bases from J; bases unmatched to any gene: 2. The CDR3 DNA reads TGTGCCAGCGGGGACAGGGACACAGATACGCAGTATTTT. Its protein product is CASGDRDTDTQYF.

This clonotype appeared a few times. This chain joins TRBV7-2 and TRBJ2-1; D not resolved. V lost 5 bases to trimming and J lost 6 bases, with 14 bases between them. The CDR3 spans 14 residues. Germline V gene data show CDR1 as SGHTA and CDR2 as FQGNSA. The CDR3 is CASSPWVGSNEQFF. The CDR3 DNA reads TGTGCCAGCAGCCCTTGGGTAGGGTCCAATGAGCAGTTCTTC.

The gene calls are TRBV3-1 and TRBJ2-6, with D possibly TRBD1 on 6 matching bases. Germline values: CDR1 LGHDT, CDR2 YNNKEL (reference sequence). CDR3 length equals 17 residues. V shed 4 bases and J shed 0 bases, with 13 bases lying between them. In DNA form, the CDR3 reads TGTGCCAGCAGCCCCGGACAGTCAAGCTCTGGGGCCAACGTCCTGACTTTC. Protein sequence: CASSPGQSSSGANVLTF.

The chain uses TRBV20-1 and TRBJ2-7; tentative D call: TRBD2 (6 bases). Germline V gives CDR1 DFQATT, CDR2 SNEGSKA (reference sequence). V was pared by 3 bases and J by 7 bases, with 22 bases between. This CDR3 has 15 amino acids. In DNA form, the CDR3 reads TGCAGTGCTAGGGTTTCCCGGGACTCCGGTTTTGAGCAGTACTTC. Protein product: CSARVSRDSGFEQYF.

This clonotype was detected a few times. The V call is TRBV21-1, the J call TRBJ2-1; the D call TRBD2 from the table was never checked on the DNA. TRBV21-1 is designated a pseudogene. The CDR3 contains 14 residues. The CDR3 DNA reads as TGTGCCAGCAGCAAAGATGCTAGCGGGTATGAGCAGTTCTTC. This codes for CASSKDASGYEQFF.

The chain recombines TRBV5-6 with TRBJ1-2, with a weak D call TRBD1 (5 bases). Trimming took 1 base from V and 8 from J, leaving 15 bases between them. This CDR3 has 14 residues. CDR1 is SGHDT and CDR2 is YYEEEE in the germline V gene. CDR3 loop: CASSLSFQGWGYTF. In DNA form, the CDR3 reads TGTGCCAGCAGCTTGAGTTTCCAGGGATGGGGCTACACCTTC.

The chain couples TRBV9 to TRBJ2-1; D remains unclear. This CDR3 contains 13 residues. From germline, CDR1 is SGDLS and CDR2 YYNGEE. Trimming stripped 2 bases from V and 10 bases from J, with 13 bases between. The CDR3 DNA reads as TGTGCCAGCAGCGTGGCGGAGAGCCGCGAGCAGTTCTTC. It is translated as CASSVAESREQFF.

The chain links TRBV6-5 to TRBJ2-5; D is perhaps TRBD1 (6 bases). The DNA end lines up better with TRBJ2-7; the J call may be wrong. Germline-derived CDR1 and CDR2 are MNHEY and SVGAGI. The CDR3 is made up of 12 amino acids. The CDR3: CASSYRAGEQYF. CDR3 nucleotide sequence: TGTGCCAGCAGCTACAGGGCAGGCGAGCAGTACTTC.

The chain couples TRBV20-1 to TRBJ2-1; 9 positions agree with TRBD2. Germline V gene sequence: CDR1 DFQATT, CDR2 SNEGSKA (reference sequence). V shed 3 bases, J shed 2 bases, and the junction held 5 bases outside the gene matches. The CDR3 runs to 15 residues. CDR3 in DNA: TGCAGTGCTAGCCTAGCGGGACCCACCTACAATGAGCAGTTCTTC. It translates to CSASLAGPTYNEQFF.

A word on this clonotype: One junction end does not reproduce the germline sequence, and a read error may be involved. V and J are TRBV12-3 or TRBV12-4 and TRBJ2-1; 7 positions agree with TRBD2. This CDR3 is 15 amino acids long. CDR3 in amino acids: CTSSAVAGSYNEQFF. The CDR3 region has the DNA TGTACCAGCAGCGCGGTAGCGGGCTCCTACAATGAGCAGTTCTTC.

V gene TRBV11-2 combines with J gene TRBJ2-4, with 7 bases fitting TRBD2. CDR1 SGHAT and CDR2 FQNNGV come from the germline V gene. With 5 bases clipped from V and 3 bases from J, the junction kept 13 bases outside the gene matches. This CDR3 has 17 amino acids. CDR3 coding DNA: TGTGCCAGCAGCCCTCGGGTACTAGCGATCGGCAAAAACATTCAGTACTTC. It encodes CASSPRVLAIGKNIQYF.

This clonotype was picked up a small number of times. This rearrangement joins TRBV5-1 to TRBJ2-7; 7 bases match TRBD1. The germline CDR1 and CDR2 sequences are SGHRS and YFSETQ. V trimming: 0 bases; J trimming: 2 bases; junction bases outside the gene matches: 11. CDR3 length: 17 residues. CDR3 amino acids: CASSLGPGGGQAYEQYF. The CDR3 DNA follows: TGCGCCAGCAGCTTGGGCCCAGGAGGAGGACAGGCCTACGAGCAGTACTTC. The full variable domain, its missing parts supplied by reference TRBV5-1 and TRBJ2-7, is KAGVTQTPRYLIKTRGQQVTLSCSPISGHRSVSWYQQTPGQGLQFLFEYFSETQRNKGNFPGRFSGRQFSNSRSEMNVSTLELGDSALYLCASSLGPGGGQAYEQYFGPGTRLTVT.

This clonotype was counted a few times. This rearrangement joins TRBV28 to TRBJ1-2; D is ambiguous. V was trimmed by 6 bases and J by 8 bases, leaving 13 bases between them. Germline lookup yields CDR1 MDHEN and CDR2 SYDVKM. The CDR3 is made up of 12 amino acids. CDR3 in DNA: TGTGCCAGCAGCCCCCCCGGGCGCGGCTACACCTTC. Its protein is CASSPPGRGYTF.

The J gene is TRBJ2-7, the V gene TRBV29-1, with TRBD1 identical over 9 bases. The V gene end was trimmed by 8 bases and the J gene end by 3 bases; junction bases not matched to a gene: 8. The CDR3 contains 13 residues. Per the germline V gene, CDR1 is SQVTM and CDR2 is ANQGSEA. This CDR3 is CSKRPGQGYEQYF. The CDR3 bases are TGCAGCAAGCGGCCGGGACAGGGCTACGAGCAGTACTTC.